This T cell receptor (beta chain) derives from a study of blood T cell repertoires in COVID-19. Clones were sequenced by immunoSEQ multiplex PCR, and TCRdb holds only the in-frame ones, with some missing. Of 190,000 or so clones in the sample, about 80% were seen once. Per the germline V gene, CDR1 is SQVTM and CDR2 is ANQGSEA. Deletions cut 3 bases from V and 4 bases from J, with 12 bases between. The CDR3 has 13 residues. Sequencing was performed on PBMCs or T cells enriched from blood (not recorded which). J is TRBJ1-1 and V is TRBV29-1; no firm D call. This TCR came from a man aged 35 to 55 who had recovered from COVID-19. For the CDR3, the DNA is TGCAGCGTTGACGAGAGGGTTAGCACTGAAGCTTTCTTT. It translates to CSVDERVSTEAFF.